This T cell receptor (beta chain) was sequenced for a study of blood T cell repertoires in COVID-19. Study at large: Sample material is recorded as cDNA or gDNA derived from T cells, B-cell-depleted T cells, or PBMCs.

Germline lookup yields CDR1 LGHDT and CDR2 YNNKEL (reference sequence). The V end was cut by 4 bases, the J end by 2 bases, with 13 bases between. The CDR3 sequence is 15 residues long. Per the study methods: The authors estimated nucleated cell counts from reference gene primer amplification. Clones were read by immunoSEQ multiplex PCR, and TCRdb kept only the in-frame ones, dropping some. V, J and clone size were drawn from that table, and D and trimming were deduced from the DNA. The sample holds 200,000 to 250,000 clones, about nine tenths seen once. The gene calls are TRBV3-1 (or the pseudogene TRBV3-2) and TRBJ2-3, with D possibly TRBD1 on 6 matching bases. Material for sequencing was peripheral blood. This TCR was sampled from a woman in her thirties or forties with acute or convalescent COVID-19. The CDR3 sequence is CASSPRSGVTDTQYF. Here the CDR3 DNA reads TGTGCCAGCAGCCCAAGATCAGGGGTCACAGATACGCAGTATTTT.